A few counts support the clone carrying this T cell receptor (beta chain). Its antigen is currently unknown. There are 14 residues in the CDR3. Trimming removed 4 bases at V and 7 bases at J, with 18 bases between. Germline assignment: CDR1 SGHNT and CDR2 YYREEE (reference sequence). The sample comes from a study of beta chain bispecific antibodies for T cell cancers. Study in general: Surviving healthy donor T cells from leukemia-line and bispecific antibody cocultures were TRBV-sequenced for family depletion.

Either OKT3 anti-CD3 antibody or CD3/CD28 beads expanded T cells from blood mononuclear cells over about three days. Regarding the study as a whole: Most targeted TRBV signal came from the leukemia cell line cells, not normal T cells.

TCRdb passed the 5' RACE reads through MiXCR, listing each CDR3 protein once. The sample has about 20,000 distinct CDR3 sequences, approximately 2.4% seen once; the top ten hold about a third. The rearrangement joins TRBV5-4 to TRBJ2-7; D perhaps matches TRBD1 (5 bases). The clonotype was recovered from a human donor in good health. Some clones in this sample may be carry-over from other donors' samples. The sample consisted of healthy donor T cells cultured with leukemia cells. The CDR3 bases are TGTGCCAGCAGCCCGACGGCAGGGTCTGGGGAGCAGTACTTC. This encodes CASSPTAGSGEQYF. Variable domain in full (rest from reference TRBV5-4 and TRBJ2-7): ETGVTQSPTHLIKTRGQQVTLRCSSQSGHNTVSWYQQALGQGPQFIFQYYREEENGRGNFPPRFSGLQFPNYSSELNVNALELDDSALYLCASSPTAGSGEQYFGPGTRLTVT.